This T cell receptor (beta chain) appears in the sequencing data of a study of blood T cell repertoires in COVID-19. Whole-study context: From the United States, Italy and Spain came samples of acute and convalescent COVID-19. T cells, B-cell-depleted T cells, or PBMCs supplied cDNA or gDNA.

This CDR3 contains 14 residues. The germline CDR1 and CDR2 sequences are ENHRY and SYGVKD. V dropped 7 bases and J dropped 5; count of bases not matched to a gene: 8. This clone was counted a single time. Per the study methods: Amplification with reference gene primers provided the estimates of nucleated cell counts. This table comes from immunoSEQ multiplex PCR, and its TCRdb copy is limited to in-frame clones, with some not included. The V and J calls and clone size were taken over from that table, and D and trimming were inferred from the DNA. Here the sample spans about 99,000 clones, about 85% being singletons.

The TCR was taken from a man aged 50-59 years in a cohort sampled during active COVID-19. The sequenced material came from peripheral blood. The rearrangement links TRBV10-3 to TRBJ2-7; 10 nucleotides align to TRBD2. In nucleotides, the CDR3 is TGTGCCATCAACCAGCGGGGGGGCATCCACGAGCAGTACTTC. Translation: CAINQRGGIHEQYF.